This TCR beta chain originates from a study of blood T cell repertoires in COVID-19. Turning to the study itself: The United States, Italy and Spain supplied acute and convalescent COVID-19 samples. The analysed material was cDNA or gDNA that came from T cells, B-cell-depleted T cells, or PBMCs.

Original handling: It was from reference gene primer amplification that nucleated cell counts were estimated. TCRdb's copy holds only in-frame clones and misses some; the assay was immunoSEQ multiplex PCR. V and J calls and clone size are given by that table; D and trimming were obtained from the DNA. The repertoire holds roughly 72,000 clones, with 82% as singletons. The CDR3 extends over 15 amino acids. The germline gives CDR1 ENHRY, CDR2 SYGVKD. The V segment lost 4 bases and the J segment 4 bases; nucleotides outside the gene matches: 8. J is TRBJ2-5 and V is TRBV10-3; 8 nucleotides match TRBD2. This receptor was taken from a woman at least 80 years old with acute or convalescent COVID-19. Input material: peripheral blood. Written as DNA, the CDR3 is TGTGCCATCAGTGGAAGCGGGAGTTCGCGAGAGACCCAGTACTTC. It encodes CAISGSGSSRETQYF.